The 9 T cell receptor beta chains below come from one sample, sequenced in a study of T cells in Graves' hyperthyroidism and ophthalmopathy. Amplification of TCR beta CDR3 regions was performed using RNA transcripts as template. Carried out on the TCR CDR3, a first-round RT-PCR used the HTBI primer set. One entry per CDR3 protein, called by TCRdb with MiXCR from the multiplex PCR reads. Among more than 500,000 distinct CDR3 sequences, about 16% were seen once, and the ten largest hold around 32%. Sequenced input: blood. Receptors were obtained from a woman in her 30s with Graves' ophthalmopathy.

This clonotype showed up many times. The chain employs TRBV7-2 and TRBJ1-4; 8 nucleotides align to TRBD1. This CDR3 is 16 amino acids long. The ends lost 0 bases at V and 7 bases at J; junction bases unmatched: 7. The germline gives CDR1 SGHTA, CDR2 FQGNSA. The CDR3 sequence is CASSLASQGGSEKLFF. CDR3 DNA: TGTGCCAGCAGCTTAGCATCACAGGGGGGGAGTGAAAAACTGTTTTTT.

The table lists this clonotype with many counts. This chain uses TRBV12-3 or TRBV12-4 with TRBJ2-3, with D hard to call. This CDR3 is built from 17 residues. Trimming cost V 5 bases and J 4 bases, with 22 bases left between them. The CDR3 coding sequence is TGTGCCAGCAGTGCCCTGGGATCTAGAGGTGATGCAGATACGCAGTATTTT. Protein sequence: CASSALGSRGDADTQYF.

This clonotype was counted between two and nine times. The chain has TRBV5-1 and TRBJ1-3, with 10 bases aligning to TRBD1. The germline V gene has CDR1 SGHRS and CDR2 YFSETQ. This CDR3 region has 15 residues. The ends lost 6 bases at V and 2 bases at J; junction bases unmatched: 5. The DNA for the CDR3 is TGCGCCAGCACCGGGACAGGGGATCCTGGAAACACCATATATTTT. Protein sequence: CASTGTGDPGNTIYF.

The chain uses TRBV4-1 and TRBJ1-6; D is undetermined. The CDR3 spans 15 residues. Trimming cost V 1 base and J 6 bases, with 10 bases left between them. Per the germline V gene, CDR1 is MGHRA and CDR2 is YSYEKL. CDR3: CASSQVPSGNSPLHF. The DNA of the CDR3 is TGCGCCAGCAGCCAAGTTCCGAGCGGTAATTCACCCCTCCACTTT.

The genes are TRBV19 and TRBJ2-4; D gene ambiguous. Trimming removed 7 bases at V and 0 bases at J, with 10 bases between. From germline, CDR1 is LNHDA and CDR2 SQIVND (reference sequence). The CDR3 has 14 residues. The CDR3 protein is CASKPVGAKNIQYF. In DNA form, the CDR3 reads TGTGCCAGTAAGCCGGTCGGAGCCAAAAACATTCAGTACTTC.

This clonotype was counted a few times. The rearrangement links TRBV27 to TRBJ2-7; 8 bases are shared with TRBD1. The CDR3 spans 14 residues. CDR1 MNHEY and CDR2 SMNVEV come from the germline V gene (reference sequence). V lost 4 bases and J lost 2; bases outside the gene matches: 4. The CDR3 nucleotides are TGTGCCAGCAGTTGGGCAGGGGGCACCTACGAGCAGTACTTC. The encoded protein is CASSWAGGTYEQYF.

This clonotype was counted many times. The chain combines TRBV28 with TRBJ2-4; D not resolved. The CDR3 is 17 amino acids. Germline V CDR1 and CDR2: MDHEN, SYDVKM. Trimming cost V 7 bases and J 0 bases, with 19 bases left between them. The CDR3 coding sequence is TGTGCCAGCACCAGAACCGGGCATGTTCTAGCCAAAAACATTCAGTACTTC. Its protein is CASTRTGHVLAKNIQYF.

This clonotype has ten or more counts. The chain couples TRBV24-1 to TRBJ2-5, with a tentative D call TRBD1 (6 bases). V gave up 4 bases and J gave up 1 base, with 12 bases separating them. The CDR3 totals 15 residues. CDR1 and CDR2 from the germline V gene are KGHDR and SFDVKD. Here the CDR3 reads CATSDPDSPQETQYF. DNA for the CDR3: TGTGCCACCAGTGACCCGGACAGTCCCCAAGAGACCCAGTACTTC.

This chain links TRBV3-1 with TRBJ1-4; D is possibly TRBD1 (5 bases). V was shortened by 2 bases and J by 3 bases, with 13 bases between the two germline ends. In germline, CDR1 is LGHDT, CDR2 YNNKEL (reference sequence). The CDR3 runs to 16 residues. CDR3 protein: CASSQKMGGANEKLFF. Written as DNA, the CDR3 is TGTGCCAGCAGCCAAAAGATGGGGGGGGCTAATGAAAAACTGTTTTTT.